These T cell receptor beta chains were read from a single sample in a study of blood T cell repertoires in COVID-19. The data were produced by immunoSEQ multiplex PCR, yet TCRdb's version contains in-frame clones alone and is incomplete. Among approximately 250,000 clones listed, roughly 84% were seen once. The sample comprised peripheral blood. The receptor set was obtained from a man in his sixties with acute or convalescent COVID-19. CDR3s include the opening cysteine and the closing phenylalanine or tryptophan. The D gene is left open where the match is weak. Clone size is given for some rows only: seen once, a few or many times, or a class if the clone is expanded.

once,TRBD1,TRBV28,TRBJ1-6,CASRPAQGANSPLHF,TGTGCCAGCAGGCCTGCACAGGGGGCGAATTCACCCCTCCACTTT
NA,TRBD1,TRBV18,TRBJ1-4,CASSRGQGYEKLFF,TGTGCCAGCTCACGGGGACAGGGGTATGAAAAACTGTTTTTT
NA,NA,TRBV19,TRBJ2-7,CASSSLLPYEQYF,TGTGCCAGTAGTTCACTTCTCCCCTACGAGCAGTACTTC
few,NA,TRBV5-1,TRBJ2-2,CASSLRQAMGGELFF,TGCGCCAGCAGCTTAAGACAGGCCATGGGCGGGGAGCTGTTTTTT
NA,NA,TRBV28,TRBJ2-1,CATSGAGAGEGYNEQFF,TGTGCCACCTCTGGCGCGGGGGCGGGAGAGGGTTACAATGAGCAGTTCTTC
NA,TRBD1,TRBV11-2,TRBJ2-5,CASSLEGDRRETQYF,TGTGCCAGCAGCTTAGAGGGGGACAGGCGGGAGACCCAGTACTTC
NA,NA,TRBV19,TRBJ2-1,CASSALGQSNEQFF,TGTGCCAGTAGCGCCCTCGGACAGAGCAATGAGCAGTTCTTC
few,NA,TRBV7-9,TRBJ1-6,CASSQNRDNSPLHF,TGTGCCAGCAGCCAGAACAGGGACAATTCACCCCTCCACTTT
few,NA,TRBV6-5,TRBJ1-4,CASGRGFGEKLFF,TGTGCCAGTGGTAGGGGGTTTGGTGAAAAACTGTTTTTT
NA,TRBD1,TRBV19,TRBJ2-2,CASTPGQGYTGELFF,TGTGCCAGCACCCCGGGACAGGGTTACACCGGGGAGCTGTTTTTT
NA,TRBD1,TRBV4-1,TRBJ2-7,CASSPNDRASYEQYF,TGCGCCAGCAGCCCGAACGACAGGGCCTCCTACGAGCAGTACTTC
NA,TRBD1,TRBV18,TRBJ2-3,CASSPAGGRRADTQYF,TGTGCCAGCTCACCTGCAGGGGGCCGAAGGGCAGATACGCAGTATTTT
NA,TRBD1,TRBV27,TRBJ1-5,CASREGAGSNQPQHF,TGTGCCAGCAGGGAGGGGGCTGGAAGCAATCAGCCCCAGCATTTT
NA,NA,TRBV21-1,TRBJ1-2,CASSKAVGGEEGMGYGYTF,TGTGCCAGCAGCAAAGCGGTCGGGGGGGAGGAAGGAATGGGCTATGGCTACACCTTC
NA,TRBD1,TRBV10-3,TRBJ1-3,CAIKTGDSGNTIYF,TGTGCCATCAAGACAGGGGATTCTGGAAACACCATATATTTT
NA,TRBD1,TRBV7-9,TRBJ1-1,CASSLDRGLVTEAFF,TGTGCCAGCAGCTTGGACAGGGGGCTGGTCACTGAAGCTTTCTTT
NA,NA,TRBV5-5,TRBJ2-5,CASSGVQGNWETQYF,TGTGCCAGCAGCGGAGTACAGGGAAACTGGGAGACCCAGTACTTC
once,TRBD1,TRBV6-6,TRBJ1-1,CASSPTGGVTEAFF,TGTGCCAGCAGCCCTACAGGGGGGGTCACTGAAGCTTTCTTT
NA,TRBD1,TRBV18,TRBJ2-1,CASSPRGAGTGAAFGFNEQFF,TGTGCCAGCTCACCACGAGGGGCCGGGACAGGGGCCGCTTTTGGCTTCAATGAGCAGTTCTTC
NA,NA,TRBV10-1,TRBJ1-2,CASSEDTNYGYTF,TGCGCCAGCAGTGAGGACACTAACTATGGCTACACCTTC
NA,TRBD1,TRBV29-1,TRBJ2-1,CSVIRGTGVNEQFF,TGCAGCGTTATTCGGGGGACAGGGGTCAATGAGCAGTTCTTC
NA,NA,TRBV7-3,TRBJ1-5,CASSTDTNQPQHF,TGTGCCAGCAGCACGGACACCAATCAGCCCCAGCATTTT
NA,TRBD2,TRBV6-4,TRBJ2-1,CASSLGGGAPNEQFF,TGTGCCAGCAGTCTGGGCGGGGGGGCCCCCAATGAGCAGTTCTTC
NA,NA,TRBV6-5,TRBJ2-5,CASSPDRSQETQYF,TGTGCCAGCAGCCCCGACAGGTCCCAAGAGACCCAGTACTTC
NA,TRBD1,TRBV18,TRBJ1-4,CASSPEDRGYATNEKLFF,TGTGCCAGCTCACCCGAGGACAGGGGATACGCAACTAATGAAAAACTGTTTTTT
NA,TRBD1,TRBV19,TRBJ1-6,CASSIGQERKNSPLHF,TGTGCCAGTAGTATCGGACAGGAGAGAAAGAATTCACCCCTCCACTTT
NA,TRBD1,TRBV29-1,TRBJ2-7,CSVEPGQGGEQYF,TGCAGCGTTGAACCTGGACAGGGCGGCGAGCAGTACTTC
NA,NA,TRBV5-1,TRBJ2-1,CASSLDRQLSVNEQFF,TGCGCCAGCAGCTTGGACCGCCAGTTGTCCGTCAATGAGCAGTTCTTC
NA,NA,TRBV18,TRBJ2-1,CASSLQADYNEQFF,TGTGCCAGCTCCCTACAGGCAGACTACAATGAGCAGTTCTTC
few,NA,TRBV27,TRBJ2-7,CASSFGGARVSYEQYF,TGTGCCAGCAGTTTCGGCGGGGCTAGGGTCTCCTACGAGCAGTACTTC
NA,TRBD1,TRBV5-1,TRBJ1-4,CASRPGQSNEKLFF,TGCGCCAGTAGACCGGGACAGTCTAATGAAAAACTGTTTTTT
NA,TRBD1,TRBV10-1,TRBJ2-1,CASSEGQVLNEQFF,TGCGCCAGCAGTGAAGGACAGGTTCTCAATGAGCAGTTCTTC
NA,TRBD1,TRBV11-3,TRBJ2-1,CASSLGTEEAGGWDEQFF,TGTGCCAGCAGCTTAGGGACTGAAGAGGCAGGGGGCTGGGATGAGCAGTTCTTC
NA,TRBD1,TRBV30,TRBJ1-5,CAWTTGQGRNQPQHF,TGTGCCTGGACCACGGGACAGGGGCGCAATCAGCCCCAGCATTTT
few,NA,TRBV9,TRBJ1-1,CASSVDTMNTEAFF,TGTGCCAGCAGCGTCGACACGATGAACACTGAAGCTTTCTTT
NA,TRBD1,TRBV11-2,TRBJ2-5,CASSSNRGPETQYF,TGTGCCAGCAGCTCCAACAGGGGGCCGGAGACCCAGTACTTC
NA,TRBD1,TRBV11-3,TRBJ2-3,CASSATGDTQYF,TGTGCCAGCAGCGCGACAGGGGACACGCAGTATTTT
NA,NA,TRBV6-5,TRBJ1-1,CASSVLDPRQAEAFF,TGTGCCAGCAGCGTCCTCGACCCGAGACAAGCTGAAGCTTTCTTT
NA,TRBD1,TRBV27,TRBJ1-1,CASSLTGSDTEAFF,TGTGCCAGCAGTTTGACAGGGTCGGACACTGAAGCTTTCTTT
NA,TRBD1,TRBV28,TRBJ1-2,CASSLGGTAGHVYGYTF,TGTGCCAGCAGTTTAGGCGGGACAGCCGGGCATGTCTATGGCTACACCTTC
NA,NA,TRBV10-3,TRBJ2-7,CAISFPERGTASYEQYF,TGTGCCATCAGTTTCCCGGAGAGGGGGACCGCTTCCTACGAGCAGTACTTC
NA,NA,TRBV5-4,TRBJ2-5,CASSTQNGGTGENQYF,TGTGCCAGCAGCACCCAGAATGGCGGGACCGGGGAGAACCAGTACTTC
NA,TRBD1,TRBV11-2,TRBJ1-6,CASSTPLGQGVFYNSPLHF,TGTGCCAGCAGCACACCCCTGGGACAGGGGGTCTTCTATAATTCACCCCTCCACTTT
NA,TRBD1,TRBV5-1,TRBJ2-6,CASSFRGQARSGANVLTF,TGCGCCAGCAGCTTTAGGGGACAGGCGCGCTCTGGGGCCAACGTCCTGACTTTC